Listed below are T cell receptor beta chains from one sample, sequenced in a study of blood T cell repertoires in COVID-19. The table came from immunoSEQ multiplex PCR; TCRdb's copy has only in-frame clones and leaves some out. Here the sample spans 95,000 to 120,000 clones, under 85% being singletons. Source material: peripheral blood. The source of these receptors is a woman in her 70s with acute or convalescent COVID-19. Both conserved end residues are part of each CDR3. The D gene is left open where the match is weak. Expanded clones get a size class; other rows say once, few or many, or leave the size out.

J gene: TRBJ2-5
V gene: TRBV7-3
D gene: TRBD2
clone size: once
CDR3 DNA: TGTGCCAGCAGCTTTAGCGGGGGAGGGAAGACCCAGTACTTC
CDR3 protein: CASSFSGGGKTQYF

J gene: TRBJ2-5
V gene: TRBV19
D gene: TRBD2
clone size: -
CDR3 DNA: TGTGCCAGTAGGAGGACTAGCAGCATCAAGGAGACCCAGTACTTC
CDR3 protein: CASRRTSSIKETQYF

J gene: TRBJ2-2
V gene: TRBV24-1
D gene: -
clone size: -
CDR3 DNA: TGTGCCACCAGTAAGGAGAGAACGAACACCGGGGAGCTGTTTTTT
CDR3 protein: CATSKERTNTGELFF

J gene: TRBJ2-1
V gene: TRBV28
D gene: -
clone size: once
CDR3 DNA: TGTGCCAGCAGCGCCCAGGGGAGCTTAGGCTACAATGAGCAGTTCTTC
CDR3 protein: CASSAQGSLGYNEQFF

J gene: TRBJ1-3
V gene: TRBV6-1
D gene: -
clone size: -
CDR3 DNA: TGTGCCAGCAGTGAAGTTGCAGGGTCCTACACCATATATTTT
CDR3 protein: CASSEVAGSYTIYF

J gene: TRBJ1-1
V gene: TRBV15
D gene: -
clone size: -
CDR3 DNA: TGTGCCACCAGCAGAGATAAGAACACTGAAGCTTTCTTT
CDR3 protein: CATSRDKNTEAFF

J gene: TRBJ2-7
V gene: TRBV11-2
D gene: TRBD2
clone size: -
CDR3 DNA: TGTGCCAGCAGCCCAATCGGGGGGAGCTCCTACGAGCAGTACTTC
CDR3 protein: CASSPIGGSSYEQYF

J gene: TRBJ1-1
V gene: TRBV27
D gene: TRBD1
clone size: -
CDR3 DNA: TGTGCCAGTTACACCCCAGGGGGCGCAGACACTGAAGCTTTCTTT
CDR3 protein: CASYTPGGADTEAFF

J gene: TRBJ1-1
V gene: TRBV10-3
D gene: -
clone size: -
CDR3 DNA: TGTGCCATCAGTGAGTCACGGGGAACTGAAGCTTTCTTT
CDR3 protein: CAISESRGTEAFF

J gene: TRBJ2-3
V gene: TRBV6-5
D gene: TRBD2
clone size: -
CDR3 DNA: TGTGCCAGCAGTTACGGACTAGCGGGAATGACAGATACGCAGTATTTT
CDR3 protein: CASSYGLAGMTDTQYF

J gene: TRBJ1-5
V gene: TRBV28
D gene: -
clone size: -
CDR3 DNA: TGTGCCAGCAGCCTAGCGGGGGGGGTGAATCAGCCCCAGCATTTT
CDR3 protein: CASSLAGGVNQPQHF

J gene: TRBJ1-2
V gene: TRBV2
D gene: -
clone size: -
CDR3 DNA: TGTGCCAGCAGTGAGGAGGTATCCCACTATGGCTACACCTTC
CDR3 protein: CASSEEVSHYGYTF

J gene: TRBJ1-4
V gene: TRBV5-5
D gene: TRBD1
clone size: few
CDR3 DNA: TGTGCCAGCAGCTTGAGGGACAGGCTTGAAAAACTGTTTTTT
CDR3 protein: CASSLRDRLEKLFF

J gene: TRBJ1-5
V gene: TRBV6-5
D gene: -
clone size: -
CDR3 DNA: TGTGCCAGCACCCCGGGGAAGGGAGGGGAACAGCCCCAGCATTTT
CDR3 protein: CASTPGKGGEQPQHF

J gene: TRBJ1-5
V gene: TRBV29-1
D gene: -
clone size: -
CDR3 DNA: TGCAGCGCCGGGTTGAGCAATCAGCCCCAGCATTTT
CDR3 protein: CSAGLSNQPQHF

J gene: TRBJ1-5
V gene: TRBV10-1
D gene: -
clone size: -
CDR3 DNA: TGCGCCAGCAGTGAGTCGCATGGACAGCGTGCTCAGCCCCAGCATTTT
CDR3 protein: CASSESHGQRAQPQHF

J gene: TRBJ1-2
V gene: TRBV5-1
D gene: TRBD1
clone size: -
CDR3 DNA: TGCGCCAGCAGCACCGGGGACAGGGTGGATGGCTACACCTTC
CDR3 protein: CASSTGDRVDGYTF

J gene: TRBJ1-1
V gene: TRBV19
D gene: -
clone size: few
CDR3 DNA: TGTGCCAGTAGTATACAACTTTACACTGAAGCTTTCTTT
CDR3 protein: CASSIQLYTEAFF

J gene: TRBJ1-2
V gene: TRBV19
D gene: TRBD1
clone size: -
CDR3 DNA: TGTGCCAGTAGCCGTAAACAGGGGTACTATGGCTACACCTTC
CDR3 protein: CASSRKQGYYGYTF

J gene: TRBJ2-1
V gene: TRBV5-1
D gene: TRBD2
clone size: -
CDR3 DNA: TGCGCCAGCAGCTTGTTAGCGGGGACCTACAATGAGCAGTTCTTC
CDR3 protein: CASSLLAGTYNEQFF

J gene: TRBJ2-4
V gene: TRBV2
D gene: TRBD1
clone size: -
CDR3 DNA: TGTGCCAGCAGAGGACAGGGGGGGATAGCCAAAAACATTCAGTACTTC
CDR3 protein: CASRGQGGIAKNIQYF

J gene: TRBJ1-2
V gene: TRBV12-3/TRBV12-4
D gene: -
clone size: once
CDR3 DNA: TGTGCCAGCAGCACCCATCAACGGCTAGCCACCTTC
CDR3 protein: CASSTHQRLATF

J gene: TRBJ2-1
V gene: TRBV7-9
D gene: TRBD2
clone size: few
CDR3 DNA: TGTGCCAGCAGCCCATCTAGCGGGGTGTCCTACAATGAGCAGTTCTTC
CDR3 protein: CASSPSSGVSYNEQFF

J gene: TRBJ1-5
V gene: TRBV19
D gene: -
clone size: -
CDR3 DNA: TGTGCCAGTAGTACCGGAGGAGGCCACCGAAGCAATCAGCCCCAGCATTTT
CDR3 protein: CASSTGGGHRSNQPQHF

J gene: TRBJ1-1
V gene: TRBV11-1
D gene: -
clone size: -
CDR3 DNA: TGTGCCAGCAGCCCCCAGCGCAGTAACACTGAAGCTTTCTTT
CDR3 protein: CASSPQRSNTEAFF

J gene: TRBJ1-1
V gene: TRBV4-3
D gene: -
clone size: -
CDR3 DNA: TGCGCCAGCAGCCAAGATGTCAGTCTGGCCACTGAAGCTTTCTTT
CDR3 protein: CASSQDVSLATEAFF

J gene: TRBJ1-4
V gene: TRBV4-3
D gene: -
clone size: -
CDR3 DNA: TGCGCCAGCAGCCAAGAGTTGGACAGTAATGAAAAACTGTTTTTT
CDR3 protein: CASSQELDSNEKLFF

J gene: TRBJ1-4
V gene: TRBV10-2
D gene: -
clone size: -
CDR3 DNA: TGCGCCAGCAGTGAGGGCAGCGGATGGAATGAAAAACTGTTTTTT
CDR3 protein: CASSEGSGWNEKLFF

J gene: TRBJ2-2
V gene: TRBV7-2
D gene: TRBD2
clone size: -
CDR3 DNA: TGTGCCAGCAGCTTGCGGACTAGCGGGCCTACGGGCACCGGGGAGCTGTTTTTT
CDR3 protein: CASSLRTSGPTGTGELFF

J gene: TRBJ1-4
V gene: TRBV5-1
D gene: -
clone size: -
CDR3 DNA: TGCGCCAGCAGCTGGGGGGAAAAACTATTTTTT
CDR3 protein: CASSWGEKLFF

J gene: TRBJ2-3
V gene: TRBV15
D gene: TRBD2
clone size: -
CDR3 DNA: TGTGCCACCAGCAGAGGGGCCCCGGGGGGGCCATCGGATACGCAGTATTTT
CDR3 protein: CATSRGAPGGPSDTQYF

J gene: TRBJ1-3
V gene: TRBV7-3
D gene: -
clone size: -
CDR3 DNA: TGTGCCAGCAGCCCTCGAGGGGGCTCTGGAAACACCATATATTTT
CDR3 protein: CASSPRGGSGNTIYF

J gene: TRBJ1-4
V gene: TRBV12-3/TRBV12-4
D gene: TRBD1
clone size: -
CDR3 DNA: TGTGCCAGCAGGAGACAGGGAGAAAAACTGTTTTTT
CDR3 protein: CASRRQGEKLFF

J gene: TRBJ1-3
V gene: TRBV6-5
D gene: TRBD1
clone size: once
CDR3 DNA: TGTGCCAGCATCTTCACAGGGGGCGGTGGAAACACCATATATTTT
CDR3 protein: CASIFTGGGGNTIYF

J gene: TRBJ2-7
V gene: TRBV10-3
D gene: -
clone size: -
CDR3 DNA: TGTGCCATCAGTGAGTCGGGGCCGCGAAACTACGAGCAGTACTTC
CDR3 protein: CAISESGPRNYEQYF

J gene: TRBJ1-2
V gene: TRBV5-1
D gene: -
clone size: -
CDR3 DNA: TGCGCCAGCAGCTCCCAGGGGCCCCCTAACTATGGCTACACCTTC
CDR3 protein: CASSSQGPPNYGYTF

J gene: TRBJ1-6
V gene: TRBV28
D gene: -
clone size: -
CDR3 DNA: TGTGCCAGCACCCTGGGGGGTACTGTCTATAATTCACCCCTCCACTTT
CDR3 protein: CASTLGGTVYNSPLHF

J gene: TRBJ2-3
V gene: TRBV7-9
D gene: -
clone size: -
CDR3 DNA: TGTGCCAGCAGCTTGGAAGGGCAGGGCAGGAGCACAGATACGCAGTATTTT
CDR3 protein: CASSLEGQGRSTDTQYF

J gene: TRBJ1-2
V gene: TRBV25-1
D gene: -
clone size: -
CDR3 DNA: TGTGCCAGCAGTCACCCGGGGGGACTGGCTGGCTACACCTTC
CDR3 protein: CASSHPGGLAGYTF

J gene: TRBJ1-5
V gene: TRBV19
D gene: -
clone size: -
CDR3 DNA: TGTGCCAGTAGTAACAGGGAAAATCAGCCCCAGCATTTT
CDR3 protein: CASSNRENQPQHF

J gene: TRBJ2-1
V gene: TRBV3-1/TRBV3-2
D gene: TRBD2
clone size: -
CDR3 DNA: TGTGCCAGCAGCCAAGTAACTAGCGGGGGGTTTAGGGAGCAGTTCTTC
CDR3 protein: CASSQVTSGGFREQFF

J gene: TRBJ1-3
V gene: TRBV5-4
D gene: TRBD1
clone size: -
CDR3 DNA: TGTGCCAGCAGCAAGGGACAGGGCTTCTCTGGAAACACCATATATTTT
CDR3 protein: CASSKGQGFSGNTIYF

J gene: TRBJ1-6
V gene: TRBV9
D gene: TRBD1
clone size: -
CDR3 DNA: TGTGCCAGCAGCCCCGGACAGGGAAAGGATTCACCCCTCCACTTT
CDR3 protein: CASSPGQGKDSPLHF

J gene: TRBJ2-6
V gene: TRBV6-5
D gene: -
clone size: -
CDR3 DNA: TGTGCCAGCACTCCTAGTTACGAGCGGGCCAACGTCCTGACTTTC
CDR3 protein: CASTPSYERANVLTF

J gene: TRBJ2-5
V gene: TRBV18
D gene: -
clone size: -
CDR3 DNA: TGTGCCAGCTCACCGTTCGCGGAGACCCAGTACTTC
CDR3 protein: CASSPFAETQYF

J gene: TRBJ1-2
V gene: TRBV19
D gene: TRBD1
clone size: -
CDR3 DNA: TGTGCCAGTACCCGGACAGGACCCTATGGCTACACCTTC
CDR3 protein: CASTRTGPYGYTF

J gene: TRBJ1-2
V gene: TRBV5-1
D gene: TRBD1
clone size: -
CDR3 DNA: TGCGCCAGCAGTTCTGACAGGGGAGGCTCTGATTACACCTTC
CDR3 protein: CASSSDRGGSDYTF

J gene: TRBJ2-3
V gene: TRBV5-1
D gene: -
clone size: -
CDR3 DNA: TGCGCCAGCAGCTTGGTTCGGCAGGACACAGATACGCAGTATTTT
CDR3 protein: CASSLVRQDTDTQYF

J gene: TRBJ2-2
V gene: TRBV7-3
D gene: -
clone size: -
CDR3 DNA: TGTGCCAGCAGCTTAACGCCGCGGACAGTCAGTTCAAACTACCCGCCCAGGGAGCTGTTTTTT
CDR3 protein: CASSLTPRTVSSNYPPRELFF

J gene: TRBJ2-7
V gene: TRBV9
D gene: TRBD2
clone size: -
CDR3 DNA: TGTGCCAGCAGCGTAGGACTAGCGGGAGATTACGAGCAGTACTTC
CDR3 protein: CASSVGLAGDYEQYF

J gene: TRBJ2-7
V gene: TRBV7-2
D gene: TRBD2
clone size: -
CDR3 DNA: TGTGCCAGCACCCGAATGGGGGGGAGTAGCAGATACGAGCAGTACTTC
CDR3 protein: CASTRMGGSSRYEQYF

J gene: TRBJ2-2
V gene: TRBV9
D gene: -
clone size: -
CDR3 DNA: TGTGCCAGCAGCGTAGATACAGGGCGCACCGGGGAGCTGTTTTTT
CDR3 protein: CASSVDTGRTGELFF

J gene: TRBJ1-1
V gene: TRBV19
D gene: TRBD1
clone size: -
CDR3 DNA: TGTGCCAGTAGTCCTCCGGGACAGGGCGCCGGGGTGAACACTGAAGCTTTCTTT
CDR3 protein: CASSPPGQGAGVNTEAFF